The 24 T cell receptor beta chains given below trace back to one sample, sequenced in a study of shared clonotypes between healthy human individuals. Measured with immunoSEQ multiplex PCR; TCRdb has only the in-frame clones, and not every one. The table records over a million clones, 70% to 80% of them present only once. The sample taken for sequencing was memory CD4+ T cells sorted from blood. Documented subset: CD45RA-negative fraction. All receptors come from a young man in good health.

This chain joins TRBV5-1 and TRBJ2-2, with a tentative D call TRBD2 (6 bases). The germline V gene encodes CDR1 SGHRS and CDR2 YFSETQ. The CDR3 is 14 amino acids. The V end lost 0 bases, the J end lost 5 bases, and 8 bases lay between the germline ends. This CDR3 is CASSLDAGTGELFF. CDR3 nucleotide sequence: TGCGCCAGCAGCTTGGACGCGGGGACCGGGGAGCTGTTTTTT.

The chain uses TRBV29-1 and TRBJ2-3; TRBD2 matches at 9 bases. The CDR3 length is 14 residues. Trimming took 6 bases from V and 2 from J; bases not matched to a gene: 6. Germline V lookup: CDR1 SQVTM, CDR2 ANQGSEA. For the CDR3, the DNA is TGCAGCGTAGTCCTAGCGGGATTCACAGATACGCAGTATTTT. Translated, it gives CSVVLAGFTDTQYF.

The chain combines TRBV5-6 with TRBJ1-1, with 8 positions matching TRBD1. Looked up from germline, CDR1 is SGHDT and CDR2 is YYEEEE. V lost 3 bases to trimming and J lost 3 bases; unmatched junction nucleotides: 7. The CDR3 sequence is 15 residues long. Written as DNA, the CDR3 is TGTGCCAGCAGCTCGACGGGACAGGCTTACACTGAAGCTTTCTTT. Its translation is CASSSTGQAYTEAFF.

The genes are TRBV10-3 and TRBJ1-5, with 8 bases matching TRBD1. The CDR3 contains 13 residues. Trimming cost V 11 bases and J 5 bases; bases outside gene matches: 8. Germline CDR1 is ENHRY and CDR2 is SYGVKD. The CDR3 region has the DNA TGTGCCGCAGGGGGCGACAGTTATCAGCCCCAGCATTTT. This encodes CAAGGDSYQPQHF.

Of note for this clone: At one of its ends the junction is not consistent with the germline gene, which may arise from a read error. V and J are TRBV7-7 and TRBJ1-2; the D is unclear. Per the germline V gene, CDR1 is SSHAT and CDR2 is FNYEAQ (reference sequence). CDR3 length: 16 residues. The CDR3 bases are TGTGCTAGCAGCTACCAGTCGCCTCCGAACCACTATGGCTACACCTTC. It encodes CASSYQSPPNHYGYTF.

This clone has only one observation. The V gene is TRBV7-2, the J gene TRBJ2-3; TRBD2 matches at 9 bases. The CDR3 contains 15 residues. V lost 1 base to trimming and J lost 6 bases; unmatched junction nucleotides: 5. Germline assignment: CDR1 SGHTA and CDR2 FQGNSA. The CDR3 sequence: CASSLDGGRGDTQYF. In nucleotides, the CDR3 is TGTGCCAGCAGCTTAGACGGCGGGAGGGGGGATACGCAGTATTTT.

The chain carries TRBV7-2 and TRBJ2-7; TRBD2 agrees at 13 bases. The V segment lost 5 bases and the J segment 6 bases; nucleotides outside the gene matches: 4. Per germline, CDR1 SGHTA and CDR2 FQGNSA. This CDR3 spans 14 amino acids. The CDR3 nucleotides read TGTGCCAGCAGCCTGGGACTAGCGGGGATCGAGCAGTACTTC. Its translation: CASSLGLAGIEQYF.

V and J are TRBV5-1 and TRBJ2-5, with 11 bases matching TRBD2. With V trimmed by 0 bases and J by 2 bases, 9 bases remained unmatched. CDR1 and CDR2 (germline): SGHRS, YFSETQ. This CDR3 is built from 18 residues. CDR3 DNA sequence: TGCGCCAGCAGCTTGGGCCCGATGACTAGCGGGACGCAAGAGACCCAGTACTTC. Its protein is CASSLGPMTSGTQETQYF.

This clone was seen only a few times. The genes are TRBV14 and TRBJ1-6, with no clear D. V was cut by 0 bases and J by 9 bases, with 6 bases left in between. Germline V gives CDR1 SGHDN, CDR2 FVKESK. The CDR3 has 13 amino acids. CDR3 nucleotide sequence: TGTGCCAGCAGCCAAGATCTTAGTTCACCCCTCCACTTT. It encodes CASSQDLSSPLHF.

This clone was recorded once. Other DNA sequences of this sample code for an identical CDR3. The chain is built from TRBV28 and TRBJ2-5; maybe TRBD1 (5 bases). There are 14 residues in the CDR3. Trimming cost V 1 base and J 1 base, with 7 bases left between them. In germline, CDR1 is MDHEN, CDR2 SYDVKM. The CDR3 loop is CASSLSQGQETQYF. DNA of the CDR3: TGTGCCAGCAGTTTATCGCAGGGCCAAGAGACCCAGTACTTC. The whole variable domain, filled in from reference TRBV28 and TRBJ2-5, reads DVKVTQSSRYLVKRTGEKVFLECVQDMDHENMFWYRQDPGLGLRLIYFSYDVKMKEKGDIPEGYSVSREKKERFSLILESASTNQTSMYLCASSLSQGQETQYFGPGTRLLVL.

This clone has a handful of counts. J is TRBJ2-7 and V is TRBV6-1; D gene ambiguous. The CDR3 consists of 16 residues. V was trimmed by 4 bases and J by 2 bases, leaving 18 bases between them. CDR1 and CDR2 from the germline V gene are MNHNS and SASEGT. CDR3 sequence reads: CASSGPTAAYTYEQYF. The CDR3, as DNA: TGTGCCAGCAGTGGGCCCACGGCAGCCTATACCTACGAGCAGTACTTC.

This chain connects TRBV4-1 to TRBJ1-1; D is uncertain. The CDR3 contains 13 residues. Trimming left V 4 bases short and J 3 bases short, with 9 bases between. Germline V gene data show CDR1 as MGHRA and CDR2 as YSYEKL. CDR3 loop: CASSPRQDTEAFF. The DNA for the CDR3 is TGCGCCAGCAGCCCACGACAAGACACTGAAGCTTTCTTT.

V is TRBV6-6 and J is TRBJ2-2; the match to TRBD1 covers 9 bases. The ends lost 6 bases at V and 4 bases at J; junction bases unmatched: 6. The germline V gene encodes CDR1 MNHNY and CDR2 SVGAGI (reference sequence). The CDR3 covers 15 residues. CDR3 nucleotides: TGTGCCAGCAGCCGCGACAGGGGGGCCACCGGGGAGCTGTTTTTT. This encodes CASSRDRGATGELFF.

This clone was counted a few times. The chain carries TRBV2 and TRBJ2-7; 7 bases map to TRBD1. This CDR3 spans 14 amino acids. CDR1 and CDR2 from the germline V gene are SNHLY and FYNNEI. Germline trimming cut 5 bases from V and 2 bases from J; bases unmatched to any gene: 6. CDR3 loop: CASSRGQLTYEQYF. Here the CDR3 DNA reads TGTGCCAGCAGTAGGGGGCAGCTGACCTACGAGCAGTACTTC. The full variable domain, in which reference TRBV2 and TRBJ2-7 provide the parts outside the CDR3, is EPEVTQTPSHQVTQMGQEVILRCVPISNHLYFYWYRQILGQKVEFLVSFYNNEISEKSEIFDDQFSVERPDGSNFTLKIRSTKLEDSAMYFCASSRGQLTYEQYFGPGTRLTVT.

V gene TRBV6-1 combines with J gene TRBJ2-2; D not certain. The CDR3 totals 15 residues. With 4 bases removed from V and 5 bases from J, the gap between germline ends came to 14 bases. In germline, CDR1 is MNHNS, CDR2 SASEGT. The CDR3 spells CASSGVGLRTGELFF. The CDR3 coding sequence is TGTGCCAGCAGTGGGGTGGGGTTGAGGACCGGGGAGCTGTTTTTT.

The V call is TRBV4-2, the J call TRBJ2-1; the D gene is possibly TRBD1 (5 bases). Trimming shortened V by 5 bases and J by 4 bases, and 9 bases separated the two germline ends. This CDR3 spans 13 amino acids. Germline V gene data show CDR1 as LGHNA and CDR2 as YNFKEQ. The CDR3 protein is CASSYQGYNEQFF. The CDR3 DNA reads as TGTGCCAGCAGCTACCAGGGTTACAATGAGCAGTTCTTC.

The gene calls are TRBV5-1 and TRBJ2-5, with 11 bases fitting TRBD1. Germline loops: CDR1 SGHRS, CDR2 YFSETQ. J gave up 5 bases and V 4 bases, and 10 bases lay outside the gene matches. CDR3 length: 16 residues. CDR3 residues: CASSLAGTGGGETQYF. Here the CDR3 DNA reads TGCGCCAGCAGCCTCGCCGGGACAGGGGGTGGGGAGACCCAGTACTTC.

This chain connects TRBV11-3 to TRBJ2-5; D is uncertain. The J call may be mistaken, given a closer DNA end match to TRBJ2-7. The length of the CDR3 is 13 residues. CDR1 and CDR2 from the germline V gene are SGHNT and YENEEA. The CDR3 region has the DNA TGTGCCAGCAGCTTAGGCCATGGCGCCGAGCAGTACTTC. Amino acid sequence: CASSLGHGAEQYF.

This chain links TRBV10-3 with TRBJ2-3, with D possibly being TRBD2 (6 bases). Trimming removed 11 bases from V and 0 bases from J, with 18 bases in between. This CDR3 comprises 15 residues. Germline V gives CDR1 ENHRY, CDR2 SYGVKD. CDR3 nucleotides: TGTGCCTCCCAGGCGGGGAAATTTAGCACAGATACGCAGTATTTT. Translated, it gives CASQAGKFSTDTQYF.

The V gene is TRBV21-1, the J gene TRBJ2-2; the table's D call, TRBD2, has no DNA check behind it. TRBV21-1 is a documented pseudogene. The CDR3 runs to 16 residues. This chain's CDR3 is CASPTRLAGGNGELFF. In nucleotides, the CDR3 is TGTGCCAGCCCCACGAGGCTAGCGGGAGGAAACGGGGAGCTGTTTTTT.

This clone has only one observation. The V call is TRBV7-2, the J call TRBJ2-5; D call uncertain. Germline V gives CDR1 SGHTA, CDR2 FQGNSA. V was clipped by 1 base and J by 3 bases, with 9 bases between them. CDR3 length: 14 residues. The CDR3, as DNA: TGTGCCAGCAGCTTAGGTAGGACGGAAGAGACCCAGTACTTC. Amino acid sequence: CASSLGRTEETQYF.

The chain links TRBV5-6 to TRBJ1-1; D not certain. V dropped 3 bases and J dropped 1 base, with 7 bases sitting between them. The CDR3 covers 13 residues. CDR1 and CDR2 from the germline V gene are SGHDT and YYEEEE. In DNA form, the CDR3 reads TGTGCCAGCAGCTCTGGAGCGAACACTGAAGCTTTCTTT. This codes for CASSSGANTEAFF.

In its sample, this clone was seen once. This rearrangement joins TRBV5-4 to TRBJ1-6; D is undetermined. The V gene's germline CDR1 is SGHNT and CDR2 YYREEE (reference sequence). Trimming stripped 0 bases from V and 7 bases from J, with 11 bases between. CDR3 length: 15 residues. The chain's CDR3 is CASSLDLGRNSPLHF. CDR3 sequence (DNA): TGTGCCAGCAGCTTGGATCTGGGGAGGAATTCACCCCTCCACTTT.

The V call is TRBV5-3, the J call TRBJ2-7; possibly TRBD2 for D (6 bases). TRBV5-3 is recorded as an ORF, its role being uncertain. Between the trimmed V and J ends, which lost 8 bases and 2 bases, there was a span of 17 bases. The CDR3 consists of 14 residues. The CDR3 protein is CASRTGTDAYEQYF. The CDR3 bases are TGTGCCAGCAGAACCGGGACTGACGCCTACGAGCAGTACTTC.